The clone carrying this T cell receptor beta chain was detected only a few times. Its cognate antigen is unknown. Unique molecular identifiers were built into the TCRbeta library. TCRdb used MiXCR to reprocess the PCR reads, holding one entry per CDR3 protein. The sample has around 800,000 distinct CDR3 sequences, approximately 15% seen once. This specimen comes from a study of T-cell reconstitution after alpha-beta-depleted transplantation in children. V shed 3 bases, J shed 3 bases, and the junction held 13 bases outside the gene matches. Germline lookup yields CDR1 SGHRS and CDR2 YFSETQ. This CDR3 comprises 18 residues. The study's findings and limits: Newly generated T cells supplied most T-cell counts and diversity one year post-transplant. Several hundred expanded graft clones reportedly gave rise to the alpha-beta T cells present about two months after transplant. Some patients showed high day-60 TCRbeta diversity, which derived from surviving recipient T cells and thymic progenitors.

This receptor was obtained from a male patient younger than 18 who had a stem cell transplant for acute lymphoblastic leukemia, so the T cells may come from the graft donor. The sequences come from PBMCs, mostly from graft donor cells, collected 360 days after TCRalphabeta/CD19-depleted stem cell transplant. The chain uses TRBV5-1 and TRBJ2-3; TRBD2 matches at 10 bases. The CDR3 nucleotides are TGCGCCAGCAGCTGGGCTCGGCTAGCGGGAGTAAAGACAGATACGCAGTATTTT. Its protein is CASSWARLAGVKTDTQYF.